Sequencing of this T cell receptor beta chain was carried out in a study of cytomegalovirus exposure and HLA in healthy donors. In germline, CDR1 is SNHLY, CDR2 FYNNEI. The CDR3 is 16 amino acids. V dropped 3 bases and J dropped 5; count of bases not matched to a gene: 5. It was with 60 Vbeta and 13 Jbeta primers that the PCR ran. The assay was immunoSEQ multiplex PCR, and TCRdb's table has in-frame clones only and misses some. In the table there are about 120,000 clones, about four fifths of which are singletons. Study-level points and caveats: V segments that were indistinguishable, TRBV6-2 and TRBV6-3 among them, were omitted from analysis. Per a prior analysis, the majority of TCR beta V segments were productive roughly 87% or roughly 30% of the time. Among immune exposure information, only CMV serostatus was available.

Concerning this clone itself: Its cognate antigen is unknown.

The chain joins TRBV2 to TRBJ1-5; 12 nucleotides agree with TRBD1. The receptor was derived from a woman between 40 and 50 years old in good health and CMV-seropositive. Material: PBMCs. CDR3 sequence reads: CASSETGTGGDQPQHF. In DNA form, the CDR3 reads TGTGCCAGCAGTGAGACCGGGACAGGGGGCGATCAGCCCCAGCATTTT.